This entry lists 20 T cell receptor beta chains sequenced from one sample in a study of cytomegalovirus exposure and HLA in healthy donors. The study ran its PCR with 60 Vbeta and 13 Jbeta primers. Some clones are missing from TCRdb's copy, which holds only in-frame ones; the method was immunoSEQ multiplex PCR. The sample gives hundreds of thousands of clones, roughly 85% of which show up once; around 1.7% is in the top ten. The sequencing input was PBMCs. The receptors were gathered from a man in his late teens or twenties in good health and CMV-seronegative.

The chain couples TRBV7-2 to TRBJ1-1; possibly TRBD1 for D (5 bases). Trimming cost V 3 bases and J 6 bases, with 14 bases left between them. This CDR3 has 14 amino acids. Germline loops: CDR1 SGHTA, CDR2 FQGNSA. The CDR3 DNA is TGTGCCAGCAGCTTGGGCGCAGCAGGGTCTGAAGCTTTCTTT. The encoded protein is CASSLGAAGSEAFF.

V gene TRBV6-4 combines with J gene TRBJ1-4, with D possibly TRBD1 on 6 matching bases. Looked up from germline, CDR1 is MRHNA and CDR2 is SNTAGT. The ends were cut back, 3 bases at V and 3 bases at J, with 11 bases in the middle. The CDR3 runs 15 residues. CDR3 residues: CASSEGQSSNEKLFF. CDR3 bases: TGTGCCAGCAGTGAAGGACAGTCCTCTAATGAAAAACTGTTTTTT.

This chain joins TRBV11-2 and TRBJ2-3; 8 bases match TRBD2. The trim removed 8 bases at V and 4 bases at J, leaving 14 bases unmatched. Germline CDR1 SGHAT, CDR2 FQNNGV. The CDR3 is 16 residues long. In nucleotides, the CDR3 is TGTGCCAGCGGGGGGGGAAGCGGGAGAATAGCAGATACGCAGTATTTT. Translated: CASGGGSGRIADTQYF.

The chain couples TRBV15 to TRBJ2-4, with 7 bases that match TRBD1. Germline V gene sequence: CDR1 LNHNV, CDR2 YYDKDF (reference sequence). The CDR3 is 14 amino acids. With V trimmed by 5 bases and J by 7 bases, 8 bases remained unmatched. The CDR3 protein is CATSGFRDSNIQYF. CDR3 nucleotides: TGTGCCACCAGCGGATTCCGGGACAGCAACATTCAGTACTTC.

The chain uses TRBV10-3 and TRBJ2-1; 10 bases align to TRBD1. Germline-derived CDR1 and CDR2 are ENHRY and SYGVKD. Trimming at V came to 2 bases and at J to 6 bases, leaving 4 bases not matched to a gene. This CDR3 has 15 amino acids. This CDR3 reads CAISEGTGVSNEQFF. Written as DNA, the CDR3 is TGTGCCATCAGTGAGGGGACAGGGGTATCCAATGAGCAGTTCTTC.

The gene calls are TRBV25-1 and TRBJ2-3; TRBD1 matches at 9 bases. The germline V gene has CDR1 MGHDK and CDR2 SYGVNS. V was pared by 1 base and J by 5 bases, with 7 bases of the junction left unmatched. The CDR3 loop spans 16 amino acids. This CDR3 reads CASSESPGQGQDTQYF. CDR3 sequence (DNA): TGTGCCAGCAGTGAATCACCGGGACAGGGTCAAGATACGCAGTATTTT.

For the CDR3, the DNA is TGTGCCAGCACTACGGACAGATCCTCTGGAAACACCATATATTTT. Its protein is CASTTDRSSGNTIYF. The V call is TRBV6-1, the J call TRBJ1-3; the D gene is possibly TRBD1 (6 bases). Germline-derived CDR1 and CDR2 are MNHNS and SASEGT. Deletions cut 7 bases from V and 0 bases from J, with 13 bases between. The CDR3 is made up of 15 amino acids.

This chain joins TRBV28 and TRBJ2-3, with 7 bases matching TRBD2. The CDR3 has 16 amino acids. CDR1 and CDR2 from the germline V gene are MDHEN and SYDVKM. V shed 5 bases, J shed 2 bases, and the junction held 10 bases outside the gene matches. CDR3 in DNA: TGTGCCAGCAGTGGTCTGGCTAGCGGTTTCACAGATACGCAGTATTTT. Amino acid sequence: CASSGLASGFTDTQYF.

The DNA of the CDR3 is TGTGCCTTATCGGAGACCGCTGGCTCCTACAATGAGCAGTTCTTC. Its translation: CALSETAGSYNEQFF. The chain employs TRBV30 and TRBJ2-1; D is ambiguous. The V gene's germline CDR1 is GTSNPN and CDR2 SVGIG (reference sequence). The CDR3 has 15 residues. The V end lost 7 bases, the J end lost 0 bases, and 16 bases lay between the germline ends. The full variable domain, its missing parts supplied by reference TRBV30 and TRBJ2-1, is SQTIHQWPATLVQPVGSPLSLECTVEGTSNPNLYWYRQAAGRGLQLLFYSVGIGQISSEVPQNLSASRPQDRQFILSSKKLLLSDSGFYLCALSETAGSYNEQFFGPGTRLTVL.

The chain joins TRBV10-3 to TRBJ1-5, with a weak D call TRBD1 (5 bases). There are 17 residues in the CDR3. Per the germline V gene, CDR1 is ENHRY and CDR2 is SYGVKD. Deletions cut 0 bases from V and 0 bases from J, with 12 bases between. In DNA, the CDR3 is TGTGCCATCAGTGAGTCGACAGCAGGATCTAGCAATCAGCCCCAGCATTTT. Translation gives CAISESTAGSSNQPQHF.

The V call is TRBV11-3, the J call TRBJ1-1, with 8 bases that match TRBD1. Germline CDR1 reads SGHNT; CDR2 reads YENEEA. CDR3 length: 14 residues. The J segment lost 8 bases and the V segment lost 3 bases, leaving 8 bases of the junction unmatched. The CDR3 DNA reads TGTGCCAGCAGCTTGGGACAGGCCTTCATCGAAGCTTTCTTT. Its protein product is CASSLGQAFIEAFF.

A few counts support this clone. This chain uses TRBV6-1 with TRBJ1-5, with 9 nucleotides matching TRBD1. Unmatched junction bases numbered 4, after V lost 1 base and J lost 3 bases. The CDR3 is made up of 16 amino acids. CDR1 and CDR2 (germline): MNHNS, SASEGT. CDR3 coding DNA: TGTGCCAGCAGTGAAGGGACAGGGGAGGACAATCAGCCCCAGCATTTT. Translated, it gives CASSEGTGEDNQPQHF.

The chain links TRBV9 to TRBJ2-3, with 9 nucleotides matching TRBD2. CDR3 length equals 17 residues. V shed 4 bases, J shed 4 bases, and the junction held 13 bases outside the gene matches. In germline, CDR1 is SGDLS, CDR2 YYNGEE. CDR3 bases: TGTGCCAGCAGCCTCCCCGTGGCTAGCGGGGAAGCAGATACGCAGTATTTT. Encoded protein: CASSLPVASGEADTQYF.

This sequence joins TRBV7-9 and TRBJ1-2, with 8 bases lining up with TRBD1. Trimming cost V 5 bases and J 7 bases; bases outside gene matches: 15. The germline V gene has CDR1 SEHNR and CDR2 FQNEAQ (reference sequence). The CDR3 spans 16 residues. In nucleotides, the CDR3 is TGTGCCAGCAGCGATCCGGGACAGGCTGCGTTGGGTGGCTACACCTTC. As protein: CASSDPGQAALGGYTF.

This clone has a handful of counts. The gene calls are TRBV18 and TRBJ2-5; D may be TRBD1 (6 bases). The CDR3 covers 15 residues. Trimming pared 3 bases from V and 4 bases from J, leaving 15 bases between. From germline, CDR1 is KGHSH and CDR2 LQKENI. This CDR3 reads CASSPPTGLRETQYF. CDR3 sequence (DNA): TGTGCCAGCTCACCGCCGACAGGTTTGAGAGAGACCCAGTACTTC.

The table lists this clone with many counts. The V gene is TRBV25-1, the J gene TRBJ1-4; no clear D. The germline V gene has CDR1 MGHDK and CDR2 SYGVNS. The CDR3 has 15 amino acids. V lost 3 bases and J lost 8, with 16 bases in between. CDR3 region: CASSENIRTSEKLFF. The CDR3 DNA follows: TGTGCCAGCAGTGAGAATATTAGAACGAGCGAAAAACTGTTTTTT.

This clone was seen a handful of times. This chain's CDR3 is CASSVPDTDTQYF. The CDR3 DNA reads TGTGCCAGCAGCGTACCAGACACAGATACGCAGTATTTT. The V gene is TRBV9, the J gene TRBJ2-3; no definite D call. CDR3 length equals 13 residues. The germline V and J ends were trimmed by 1 base and 2 bases, with 5 bases remaining between them. Germline V CDR1 and CDR2: SGDLS, YYNGEE.

The rearrangement joins TRBV7-3 to TRBJ2-2; a weak D match, TRBD1 (5 bases). Germline CDR1 SGHTA, CDR2 FQGTGA. This CDR3 comprises 13 residues. V was pared by 4 bases and J by 6 bases, with 9 bases between. The DNA of the CDR3 is TGTGCCAGCAGCTATGGGGCGGCCGGGGAGCTGTTTTTT. This codes for CASSYGAAGELFF.

This clone was seen more than once but under ten times. The chain carries TRBV27 and TRBJ2-6, with unresolved D. Trimming left V 6 bases short and J 2 bases short, with 5 bases between. The CDR3 covers 13 residues. Germline assignment: CDR1 MNHEY and CDR2 SMNVEV (reference sequence). This CDR3 reads CASSLAGANVLTF. Written as DNA, the CDR3 is TGTGCCAGCAGCCTCGCTGGGGCCAACGTCCTGACTTTC.

This chain joins TRBV7-9 and TRBJ2-1; 9 bases line up with TRBD2. The germline V gene has CDR1 SEHNR and CDR2 FQNEAQ (reference sequence). Unmatched junction bases numbered 9, after V lost 3 bases and J lost 3 bases. CDR3 length equals 17 residues. CDR3 protein: CASSFLVGTSNYNEQFF. CDR3 nucleotides: TGTGCCAGCAGCTTTCTAGTGGGGACTAGCAACTACAATGAGCAGTTCTTC.